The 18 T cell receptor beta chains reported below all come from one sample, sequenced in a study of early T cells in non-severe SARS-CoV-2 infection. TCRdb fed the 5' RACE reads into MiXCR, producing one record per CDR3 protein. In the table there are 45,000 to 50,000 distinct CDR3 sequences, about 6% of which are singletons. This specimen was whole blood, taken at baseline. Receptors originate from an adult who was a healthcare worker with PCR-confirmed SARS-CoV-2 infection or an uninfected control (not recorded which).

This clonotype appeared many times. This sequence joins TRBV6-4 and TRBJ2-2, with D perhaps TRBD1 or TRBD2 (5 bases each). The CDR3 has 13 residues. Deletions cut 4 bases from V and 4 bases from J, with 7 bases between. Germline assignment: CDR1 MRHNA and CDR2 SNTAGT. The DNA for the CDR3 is TGTGCCAGCAGTGCAGGGAGCACCGGGGAGCTGTTTTTT. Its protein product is CASSAGSTGELFF.

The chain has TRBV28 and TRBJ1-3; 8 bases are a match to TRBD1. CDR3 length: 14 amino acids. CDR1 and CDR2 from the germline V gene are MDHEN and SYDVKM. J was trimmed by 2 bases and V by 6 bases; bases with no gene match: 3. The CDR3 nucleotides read TGTGCCAGCAGGGGACAGGTAGCTGGAAACACCATATATTTT. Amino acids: CASRGQVAGNTIYF. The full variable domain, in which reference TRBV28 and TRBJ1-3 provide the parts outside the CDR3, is DVKVTQSSRYLVKRTGEKVFLECVQDMDHENMFWYRQDPGLGLRLIYFSYDVKMKEKGDIPEGYSVSREKKERFSLILESASTNQTSMYLCASRGQVAGNTIYFGEGSWLTVV.

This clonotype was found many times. CDR3 loop: CSAKVKRQGNQPQHF. As DNA, the CDR3 is TGCAGTGCTAAAGTTAAGCGACAGGGCAATCAGCCCCAGCATTTT. The chain recombines TRBV20-1 with TRBJ1-5, with D possibly TRBD1 on 6 matching bases. The CDR3 contains 15 residues. Germline lookup yields CDR1 DFQATT and CDR2 SNEGSKA (reference sequence). The V end lost 4 bases, the J end lost 2 bases, and 15 bases lay between the germline ends.

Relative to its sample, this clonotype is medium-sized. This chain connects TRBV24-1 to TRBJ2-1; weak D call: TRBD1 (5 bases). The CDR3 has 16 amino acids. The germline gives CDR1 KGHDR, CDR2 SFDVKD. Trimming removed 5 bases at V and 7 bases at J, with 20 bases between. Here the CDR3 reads CATSGLAMGQSNEQFF. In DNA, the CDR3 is TGTGCCACCAGTGGCTTGGCCATGGGGCAGTCAAATGAGCAGTTCTTC.

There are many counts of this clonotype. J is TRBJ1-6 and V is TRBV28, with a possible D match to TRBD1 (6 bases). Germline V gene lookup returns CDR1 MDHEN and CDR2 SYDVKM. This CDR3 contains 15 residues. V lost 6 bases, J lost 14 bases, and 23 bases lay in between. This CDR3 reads CASSPPGARSDALHF. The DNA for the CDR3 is TGTGCCAGCAGCCCGCCGGGGGCTAGGTCGGATGCCCTCCACTTT.

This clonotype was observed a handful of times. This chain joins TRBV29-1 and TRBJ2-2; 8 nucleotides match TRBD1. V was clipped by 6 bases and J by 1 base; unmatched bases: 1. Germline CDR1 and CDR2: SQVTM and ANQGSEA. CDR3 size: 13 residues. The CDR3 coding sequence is TGCAGCGTCGACAGGGGGAACACCGGGGAGCTGTTTTTT. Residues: CSVDRGNTGELFF.

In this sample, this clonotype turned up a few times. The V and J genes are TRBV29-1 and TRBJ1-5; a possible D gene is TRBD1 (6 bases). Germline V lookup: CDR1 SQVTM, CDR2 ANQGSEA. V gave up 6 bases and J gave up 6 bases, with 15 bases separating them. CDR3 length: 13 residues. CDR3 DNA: TGCAGCGTAGGGGACACCCACCGTCAGCCCCAGCATTTT. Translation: CSVGDTHRQPQHF.

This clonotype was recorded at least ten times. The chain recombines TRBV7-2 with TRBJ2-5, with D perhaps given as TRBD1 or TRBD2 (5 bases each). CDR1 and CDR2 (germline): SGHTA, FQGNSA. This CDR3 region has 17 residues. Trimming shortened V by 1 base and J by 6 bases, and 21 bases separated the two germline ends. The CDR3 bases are TGTGCCAGCAGCTTAGTTTCAAGCGCAGACTGGGGGAAGACCCAGTACTTC. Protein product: CASSLVSSADWGKTQYF.

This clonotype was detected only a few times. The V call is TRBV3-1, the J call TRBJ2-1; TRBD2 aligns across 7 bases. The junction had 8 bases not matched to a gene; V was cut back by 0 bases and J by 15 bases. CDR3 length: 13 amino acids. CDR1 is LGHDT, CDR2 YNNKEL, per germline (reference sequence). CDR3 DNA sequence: TGTGCCAGCAGCCAAGAGGCACTAGCGAATCCGTTCTTC. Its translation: CASSQEALANPFF.

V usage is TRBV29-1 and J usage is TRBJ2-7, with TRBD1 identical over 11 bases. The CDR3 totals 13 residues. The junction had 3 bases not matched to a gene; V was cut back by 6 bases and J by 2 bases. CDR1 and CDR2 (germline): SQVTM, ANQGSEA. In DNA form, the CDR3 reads TGCAGCGTCCCGGGACAGGGGGCCTACGAGCAGTACTTC. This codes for CSVPGQGAYEQYF.

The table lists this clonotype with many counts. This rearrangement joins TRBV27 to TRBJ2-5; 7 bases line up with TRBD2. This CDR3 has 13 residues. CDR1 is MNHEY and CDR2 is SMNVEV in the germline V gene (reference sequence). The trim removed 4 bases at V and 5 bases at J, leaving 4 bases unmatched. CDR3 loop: CASSWEGAETQYF. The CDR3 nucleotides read TGTGCCAGCAGTTGGGAGGGTGCGGAGACCCAGTACTTC.

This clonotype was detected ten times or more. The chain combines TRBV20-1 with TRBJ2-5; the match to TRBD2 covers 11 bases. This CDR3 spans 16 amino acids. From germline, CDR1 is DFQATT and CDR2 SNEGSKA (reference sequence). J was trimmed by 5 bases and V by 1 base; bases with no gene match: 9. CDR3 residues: CSARASGRPGSETQYF. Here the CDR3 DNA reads TGCAGTGCTAGAGCTAGCGGGAGGCCCGGGAGTGAGACCCAGTACTTC.

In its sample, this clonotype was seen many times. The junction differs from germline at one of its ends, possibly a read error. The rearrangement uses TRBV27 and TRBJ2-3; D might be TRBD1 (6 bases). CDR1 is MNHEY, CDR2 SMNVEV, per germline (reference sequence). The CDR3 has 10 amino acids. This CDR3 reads CASSLDSDQW. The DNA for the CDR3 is TGTGCCAGCAGTCTGGACAGTGATCAGTGG.

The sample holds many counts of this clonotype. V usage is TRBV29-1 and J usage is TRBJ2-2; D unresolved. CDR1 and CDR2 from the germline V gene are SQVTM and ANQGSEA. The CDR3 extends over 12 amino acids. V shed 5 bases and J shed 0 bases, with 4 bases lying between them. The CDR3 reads CSVKTNTGELFF. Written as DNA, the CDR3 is TGCAGCGTTAAGACGAACACCGGGGAGCTGTTTTTT.

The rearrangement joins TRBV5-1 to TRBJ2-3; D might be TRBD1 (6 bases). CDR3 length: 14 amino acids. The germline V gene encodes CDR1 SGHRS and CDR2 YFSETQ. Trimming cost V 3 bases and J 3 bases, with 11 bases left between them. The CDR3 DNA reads TGCGCCAGCAGCTCCCGACAGGTGACAGATACGCAGTATTTT. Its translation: CASSSRQVTDTQYF.

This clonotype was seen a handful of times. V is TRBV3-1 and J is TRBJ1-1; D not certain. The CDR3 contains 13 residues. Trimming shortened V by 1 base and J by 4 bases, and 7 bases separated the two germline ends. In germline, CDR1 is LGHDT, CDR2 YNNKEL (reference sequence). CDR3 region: CASSQALSTEAFF. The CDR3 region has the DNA TGTGCCAGCAGCCAAGCATTGAGCACTGAAGCTTTCTTT.

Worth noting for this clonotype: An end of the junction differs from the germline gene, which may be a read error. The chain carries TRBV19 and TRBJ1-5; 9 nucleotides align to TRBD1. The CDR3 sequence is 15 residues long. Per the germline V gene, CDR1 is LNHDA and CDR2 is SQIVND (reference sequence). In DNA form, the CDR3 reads TGTGCCAGTGGTATAGCACAGGGGGCGCATCAGCCCCAGCATTTT. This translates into CASGIAQGAHQPQHF.

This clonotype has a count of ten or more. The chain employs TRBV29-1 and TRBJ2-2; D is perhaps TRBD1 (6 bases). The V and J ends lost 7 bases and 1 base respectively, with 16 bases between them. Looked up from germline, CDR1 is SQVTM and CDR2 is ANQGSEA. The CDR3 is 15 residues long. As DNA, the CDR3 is TGCAGCGCGACGGGGAGCAGGGGGAACACCGGGGAGCTGTTTTTT. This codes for CSATGSRGNTGELFF.